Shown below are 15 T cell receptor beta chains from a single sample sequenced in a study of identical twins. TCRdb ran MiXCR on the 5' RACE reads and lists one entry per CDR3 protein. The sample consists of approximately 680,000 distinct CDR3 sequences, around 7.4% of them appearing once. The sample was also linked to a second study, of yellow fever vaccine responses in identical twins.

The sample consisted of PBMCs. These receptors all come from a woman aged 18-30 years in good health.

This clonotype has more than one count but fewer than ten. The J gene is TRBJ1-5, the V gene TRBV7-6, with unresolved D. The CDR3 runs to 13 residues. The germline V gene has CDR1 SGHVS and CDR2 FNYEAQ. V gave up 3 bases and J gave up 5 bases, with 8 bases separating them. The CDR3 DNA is TGTGCCAGCAGCTTGAGGGAATATCAGCCCCAGCATTTT. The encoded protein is CASSLREYQPQHF.

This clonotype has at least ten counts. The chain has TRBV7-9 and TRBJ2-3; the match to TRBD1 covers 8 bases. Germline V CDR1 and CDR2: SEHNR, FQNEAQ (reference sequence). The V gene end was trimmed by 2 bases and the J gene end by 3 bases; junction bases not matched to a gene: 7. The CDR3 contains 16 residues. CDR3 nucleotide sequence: TGTGCCAGCAGCTTACGGTCAGGGGGCGGGACAGATACGCAGTATTTT. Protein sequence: CASSLRSGGGTDTQYF.

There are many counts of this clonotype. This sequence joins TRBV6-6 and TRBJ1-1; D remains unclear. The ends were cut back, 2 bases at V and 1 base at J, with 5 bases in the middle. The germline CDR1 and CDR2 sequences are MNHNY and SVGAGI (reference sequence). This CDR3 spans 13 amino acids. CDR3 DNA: TGTGCCAGCAGTTACGGAACGAACACTGAAGCTTTCTTT. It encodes CASSYGTNTEAFF.

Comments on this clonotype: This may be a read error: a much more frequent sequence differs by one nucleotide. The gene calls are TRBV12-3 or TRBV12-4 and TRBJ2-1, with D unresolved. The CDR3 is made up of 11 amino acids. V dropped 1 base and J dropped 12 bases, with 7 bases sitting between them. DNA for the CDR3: TGTGCCAGCAGTTTAGGACTCTGGCAGTTCTTC. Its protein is CASSLGLWQFF.

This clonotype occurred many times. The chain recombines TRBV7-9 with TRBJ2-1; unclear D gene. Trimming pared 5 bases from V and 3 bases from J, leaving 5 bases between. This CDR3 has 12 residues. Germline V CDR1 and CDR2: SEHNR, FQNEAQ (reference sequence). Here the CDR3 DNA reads TGTGCCAGCAGCCCCGTCTACAATGAGCAGTTCTTC. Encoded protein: CASSPVYNEQFF.

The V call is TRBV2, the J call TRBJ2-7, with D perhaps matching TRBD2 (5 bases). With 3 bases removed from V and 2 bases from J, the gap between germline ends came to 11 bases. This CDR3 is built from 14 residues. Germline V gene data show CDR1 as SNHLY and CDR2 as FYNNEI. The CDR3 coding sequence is TGTGCCAGCAGTGAGGAGCGGAGGACCTACGAGCAGTACTTC. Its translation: CASSEERRTYEQYF.

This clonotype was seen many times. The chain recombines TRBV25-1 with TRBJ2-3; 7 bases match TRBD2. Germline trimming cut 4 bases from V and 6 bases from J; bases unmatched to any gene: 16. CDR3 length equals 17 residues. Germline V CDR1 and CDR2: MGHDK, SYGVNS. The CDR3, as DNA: TGTGCCAGCAGTGGTGGTTTCGGGGGAGGGCCCGCCGATACGCAGTATTTT. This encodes CASSGGFGGGPADTQYF.

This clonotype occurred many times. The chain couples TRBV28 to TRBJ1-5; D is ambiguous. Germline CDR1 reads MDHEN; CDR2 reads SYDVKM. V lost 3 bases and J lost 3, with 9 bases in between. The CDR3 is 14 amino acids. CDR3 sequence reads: CASSFSGANQPQHF. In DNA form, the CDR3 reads TGTGCCAGCAGTTTTTCAGGTGCCAATCAGCCCCAGCATTTT.

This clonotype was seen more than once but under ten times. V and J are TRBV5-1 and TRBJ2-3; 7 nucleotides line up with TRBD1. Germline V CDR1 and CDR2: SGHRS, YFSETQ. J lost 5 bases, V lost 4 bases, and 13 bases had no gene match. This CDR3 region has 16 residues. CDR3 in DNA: TGCGCCAGCAGCCCGGGCGGCAGGGGGTATGTAGATACGCAGTATTTT. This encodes CASSPGGRGYVDTQYF.

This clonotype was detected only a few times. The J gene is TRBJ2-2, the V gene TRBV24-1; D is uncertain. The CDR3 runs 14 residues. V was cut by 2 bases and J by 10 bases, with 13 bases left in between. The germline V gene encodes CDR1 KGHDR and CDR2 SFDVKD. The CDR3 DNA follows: TGTGCCACCAGTGATTCCGGACCCTGGCCGGAGCTGTTTTTT. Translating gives CATSDSGPWPELFF.

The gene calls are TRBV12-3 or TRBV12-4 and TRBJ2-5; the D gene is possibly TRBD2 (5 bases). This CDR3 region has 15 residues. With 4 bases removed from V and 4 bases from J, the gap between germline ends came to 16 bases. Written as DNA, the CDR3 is TGTGCCAGCAGTTCCCGACTTAGCGTCGGAGAGACCCAGTACTTC. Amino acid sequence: CASSSRLSVGETQYF.

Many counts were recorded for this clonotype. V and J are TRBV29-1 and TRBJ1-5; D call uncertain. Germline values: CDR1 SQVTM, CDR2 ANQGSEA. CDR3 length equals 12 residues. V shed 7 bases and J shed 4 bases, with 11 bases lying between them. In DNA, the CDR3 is TGCAGCGCTGGGAGGGATAATCAGCCCCAGCATTTT. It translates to CSAGRDNQPQHF. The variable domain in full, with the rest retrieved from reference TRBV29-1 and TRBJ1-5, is SAVISQKPSRDICQRGTSLTIQCQVDSQVTMMFWYRQQPGQSLTLIATANQGSEATYESGFVIDKFPISRPNLTFSTLTVSNMSPEDSSIYLCSAGRDNQPQHFGDGTRLSIL.

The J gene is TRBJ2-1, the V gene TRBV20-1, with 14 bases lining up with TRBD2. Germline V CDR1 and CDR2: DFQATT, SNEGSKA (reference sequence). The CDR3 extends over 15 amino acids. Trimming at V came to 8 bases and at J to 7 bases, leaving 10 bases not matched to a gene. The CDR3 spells CSTSRLAGGWNEQFF. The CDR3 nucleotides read TGCAGTACATCCAGACTAGCGGGAGGGTGGAATGAGCAGTTCTTC.

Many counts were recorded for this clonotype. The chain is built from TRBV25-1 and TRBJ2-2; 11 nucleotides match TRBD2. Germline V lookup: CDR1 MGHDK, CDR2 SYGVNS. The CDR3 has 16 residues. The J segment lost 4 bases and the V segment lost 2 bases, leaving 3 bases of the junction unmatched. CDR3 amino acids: CASSEKLAGATGELFF. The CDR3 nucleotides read TGTGCCAGCAGTGAAAAACTAGCGGGAGCCACCGGGGAGCTGTTTTTT.

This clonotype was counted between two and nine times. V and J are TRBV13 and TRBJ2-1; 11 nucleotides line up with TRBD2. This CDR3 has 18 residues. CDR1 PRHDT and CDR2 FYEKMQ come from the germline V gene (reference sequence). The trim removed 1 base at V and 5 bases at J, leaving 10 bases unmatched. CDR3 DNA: TGTGCCAGCAGCTTAGCCCAAATACTAGCGGGGGACCACAATGAGCAGTTCTTC. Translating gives CASSLAQILAGDHNEQFF. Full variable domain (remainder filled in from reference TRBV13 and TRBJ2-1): AAGVIQSPRHLIKEKRETATLKCYPIPRHDTVYWYQQGPGQDPQFLISFYEKMQSDKGSIPDRFSAQQFSDYHSELNMSSLELGDSALYFCASSLAQILAGDHNEQFFGPGTRLTVL.